Reported below is one T cell receptor (beta chain). In the original processing: Estimated nucleated cell counts came from reference gene primer amplification. Only in-frame clones appear in the TCRdb table, and some are missing; sequencing was by immunoSEQ multiplex PCR. From that table come the V and J calls and clone size; the DNA was used to work out D and trimming. Among about 140,000 clones listed, nearly 90% were seen once. The sample is drawn from a study of blood T cell repertoires in COVID-19. As for the study in general: Collection of acute and convalescent COVID-19 samples took place in the United States, Italy and Spain. T cells, B-cell-depleted T cells, or PBMCs provided the cDNA or gDNA that served as material.

From germline, CDR1 is SGDLS and CDR2 YYNGEE. The CDR3 has 17 amino acids. The J segment lost 6 bases and the V segment lost 4 bases, leaving 13 bases of the junction unmatched. What was sequenced was peripheral blood. The V gene is TRBV9, the J gene TRBJ2-4; TRBD2 agrees at 10 bases. The receptor was derived from a man between 65 and 79 years old with acute or convalescent COVID-19. The DNA for the CDR3 is TGTGCCAGCAGCTTCGGGACTAGCGCAGGGAATAGAAACATTCAGTACTTC. It yields the protein CASSFGTSAGNRNIQYF.